The rows below give T cell receptor beta chains drawn from one sample of a study of T cell repertoires in cytomegalovirus infection. These receptors are not linked to any known antigen. MiXCR, applied by TCRdb to the reads, yields one record per CDR3 protein. The sample has 200,000 to 250,000 distinct CDR3 sequences, approximately 38% seen once. Sequenced material: CD8+ T cells from cultured PBMCs, taken from culture after CMV antigen stimulation. The receptors shown here come from a human donor in good health (CMV status not recorded). Some clones in this sample may be carry-over from other donors' samples. Both conserved end residues are trimmed from each CDR3.

V gene: TRBV6-5; CDR3 protein: ASSSQTYEQY
V gene: TRBV6-2/TRBV6-3; CDR3 protein: ASSYPREGTDTQY
V gene: TRBV7-8; CDR3 protein: ASSLGSGRARGANVLT
V gene: TRBV29-1; CDR3 protein: SVDRGQETQY
V gene: TRBV7-9; CDR3 protein: ASSFQGPGELF
V gene: TRBV19; CDR3 protein: ASSIVLGEQF
V gene: TRBV29-1; CDR3 protein: SVGKGGSDNEQF
V gene: TRBV15; CDR3 protein: ATREVDTSSYNEQF
V gene: TRBV15; CDR3 protein: ATSGDRGPFYNEQF
V gene: TRBV7-3; CDR3 protein: ASSLMEGQPQH
V gene: TRBV28; CDR3 protein: ASTKSGLSPLH
V gene: TRBV10-3; CDR3 protein: AISAGSNTGELF
V gene: TRBV15; CDR3 protein: ATSRDDPNQPQH
V gene: TRBV4-1; CDR3 protein: ASSQAGTGELF
V gene: TRBV11-1; CDR3 protein: ASETSFGSEAF
V gene: TRBV7-8; CDR3 protein: ASSLNRGSFQPQH
V gene: TRBV7-2; CDR3 protein: ASSLALGRGYEQF
V gene: TRBV12-3/TRBV12-4; CDR3 protein: ASQGDGGNQPQH
V gene: TRBV10-3; CDR3 protein: AISESRQKRGQGSGTQY
V gene: TRBV18; CDR3 protein: ASSPDTGIHNTGELF
V gene: TRBV7-9; CDR3 protein: ASSPLVGRGDIEAF
V gene: TRBV7-2; CDR3 protein: ASSWEGQGSEQY
V gene: TRBV5-1; CDR3 protein: ASSAVVDSPLH
V gene: TRBV9; CDR3 protein: ASSVEVPDTQY
V gene: TRBV7-2; CDR3 protein: ASLGSAGGNEQY